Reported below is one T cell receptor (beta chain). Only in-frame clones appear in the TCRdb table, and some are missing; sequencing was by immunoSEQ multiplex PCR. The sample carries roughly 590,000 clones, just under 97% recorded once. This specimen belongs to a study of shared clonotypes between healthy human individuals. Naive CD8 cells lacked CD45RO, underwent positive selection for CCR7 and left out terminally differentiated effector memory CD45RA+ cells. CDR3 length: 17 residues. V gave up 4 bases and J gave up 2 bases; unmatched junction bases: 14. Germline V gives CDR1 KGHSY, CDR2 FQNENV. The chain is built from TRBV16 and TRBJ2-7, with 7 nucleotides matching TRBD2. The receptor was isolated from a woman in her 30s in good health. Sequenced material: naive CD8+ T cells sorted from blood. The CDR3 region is CASSPQIRSGVTYEQYF. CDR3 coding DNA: TGTGCCAGCAGCCCCCAAATTCGGAGCGGGGTAACCTACGAGCAGTACTTC.